This T cell receptor beta chain was captured by sequencing in a study of OX40 agonist ivuxolimab in advanced cancers. Method: immunoSEQ multiplex PCR; TCRdb's copy keeps in-frame clones and lacks some. The sample records roughly 48,000 clones, about 83% being singletons. This clone came up a few times. This CDR3 region has 14 residues. The V and J ends lost 1 base and 10 bases, in that order; junction bases with no gene match: 4. Germline V gives CDR1 MGHRA, CDR2 YSYEKL. The TCR comes from an adult with an advanced solid tumor such as melanoma, head and neck, liver or kidney cancer. The rearrangement uses TRBV4-1 and TRBJ1-2; 12 nucleotides match TRBD1. The specimen comprised CD4+ or CD8+ T cells sorted from blood, sampled in a trial of the OX40 agonist ivuxolimab. CDR3 DNA: TGCGCCAGCAGCCAAGCCGGGACAGGGGGCCTCTACACCTTC. The encoded protein is CASSQAGTGGLYTF.